This TCR beta chain stems from a study of blood T cells in healthy people across ages (dated by TCRdb to the mid-2010s). For context, the study as a whole: In model experiments, template switching captured about one uniquely barcoded TCR beta cDNA molecule for every two T cells. To track age-related changes in TCR beta repertoire diversity, the study relied on deep sequencing normalized with unique cDNA molecular identifiers. The donors were split into four age groups: young (average around 15 years), middle-aged (39), aged (62) and long-lived (approximately 80). Donors of different ages were randomly distributed across sequencing lanes to avoid experimental bias. The study analyzed two additional independent replicas of 1 million unique cDNA reads from the same blood draw for two donors, one aged 18 to 30 and one aged 80 or older. Study-wide conclusions, independent of this receptor: Estimates of total diversity based on one million sequenced T cells were regarded as lower bounds and as underestimates. The percentage of naive T cells measured by flow cytometry correlated strongly with observed TCR beta diversity. Because profiling used bulk unsorted PBMCs, naive and antigen-experienced compartments could not be compared conclusively. The CMV infection status of donors was not known, potentially confounding age-related changes in expanded clonotypes. Compared with the aged group, the long-lived group had more naive CD4+ T cells, fewer expanded clones and increased TCR diversity, a pattern suggesting age selection. As age increased, observed TCR beta diversity per million T cells dropped in a roughly linear way, and a significant reduction was already evident by age about 40.

Systemically healthy Caucasian individuals from Russia, approximately 39 in total and aged roughly 6 to 95 years, were included as donors. Each donor gave roughly 9 milliliters of peripheral blood, drawn into EDTA-treated Vacutainer tubes. Ficoll-Paque density-gradient centrifugation was used to isolate PBMCs, with at least 7 million per sample. Trizol reagent was used to extract total RNA from PBMCs, with at least 6 micrograms per sample. For every donor, flow cytometry on a PBMC aliquot measured the percentage of naive CD45RAhigh/CD27high T cells. Trimming costs V 5 bases and J 11 bases, and their ends lie 12 bases apart. Per the germline V gene, SGHTA is the CDR1 and FQGNSA is the CDR2. From its cysteine to its phenylalanine, the CDR3 spans 11 amino acids. Only the CDR3 region is kept as DNA, spanning 33 bases read in frame from base 1. Receptor libraries were prepared by 5' RACE. The sequencer was an Illumina HiSeq 2500. A second PCR of about 7 to 12 cycles was run with a J-beta primer mix and a sample-barcoded 5' primer. A unique molecular identifier was introduced onto each TCR beta cDNA molecule by a template-switch 5' adaptor carrying 12 random nucleotides. Each sample yielded at least 3 million CDR3-containing paired-end reads. The Mint cDNA synthesis kit, primed by a TRBC-specific oligonucleotide, was used to synthesize first-strand cDNA from all RNA. After uracil-DNA glycosylase treatment, a first 18-cycle PCR used universal primers M1SS and BC2_uni_R on all cDNA. Per the original workflow: For normalization, 1 million high-quality reads were randomly selected from each sample, with every read carrying a distinct molecular identifier. Instead of being binned into consensus sequences, reads that shared molecular identifiers were thrown out. MiTCR, set to a Q25 quality threshold and the strictest error-elimination algorithm, was used for CDR3 identification, clonotype clustering and error correction. A nonparametric unseen species model with Euler transformation was used to estimate lower-bound total TCR beta diversity. The public reads were reprocessed in TCRdb via fastp at Q25 and MiXCR, keeping in-frame beta chains. Each entry is one CDR3 protein sequence, shown with its most common DNA and genes. TCRdb, not the original authors, processed these V and J calls. This sample holds hundreds of thousands of distinct CDR3 sequences; roughly 48% were observed only once. The ten largest make up about an eighth of the sample.

Points on this clonotype: Its antigen remains unidentified. The record has no base qualities; no much larger clone is one base away.

The clonotype comes from a man aged 25-40 years in good health. The chain couples TRBV7-2 to TRBJ2-5, with no D gene named confidently. The sample taken for sequencing was blood. The nucleotide sequence is TGTGCCAGCAGCCTAAGACAAGAGCAGTACTTC. The translation is CASSLRQEQYF.